This TCR beta chain originates from a study of blood T cell repertoires in COVID-19 (TCRdb year 2020). Background on the whole study: Collaborator samples came from the United States, Italy and Spain and covered acute and convalescent phases of COVID-19. The prospective study material was composed of cDNA or gDNA derived from T cells, B-cell-depleted T cells, or PBMCs. Deeply sampled blood TCRbeta repertoires from subjects exposed to, actively infected with, or recovered from COVID-19 were included in the dataset. The repertoires were released in a freely available public database intended as a resource for research on the immune response to SARS-CoV-2. The samples were drawn from two sources: the first 160 participants of the ongoing ImmuneRACE study, and 1,000 to 1,500 subjects contributed by 6 global collaborators. Nearly every sample came with metadata listing a de-identified subject ID, COVID-19 status, age in years and sex. HLA class I and class II types, where available, came from metadata supplied by the sample provider rather than from assay-based typing. What the research found in general, with its limitations: The amount of clinical and demographic metadata varied by source and participant and was provided uncurated.

TCRbeta CDR3 regions were amplified from genomic DNA by means of the immunoSEQ Assay, a bias-controlled multiplex PCR. In the paper's pipeline: The number of nucleated cells in each sample was estimated by amplification of reference gene primers within the assay. To quantify the absolute abundance of each unique TCRbeta CDR3 rearrangement, sequence reads were collapsed and filtered. For each sample, productive Simpson clonality was calculated as the square root of Simpson's diversity index over productive rearrangements. TCRdb took this table from immuneACCESS and kept in-frame rearrangements with V and J called. Such tables lack part of the clones; where checked against another copy, unresolved V genes explain under half of the gap, and the rest is unexplained. The DNA gave D and trimming, while V, J and clone size come from that table. Here the sample has about 200,000 clones; around 81% occur a single time. Jointly, the top ten make up about 0.91% of the sample.

At one collaborating source in Seattle, patients were enrolled during active infection and were followed longitudinally through the course of disease. Each collaborating institution followed its own protocols to collect whole blood in K2EDTA tubes. Collaborator samples were shipped for TCRbeta analysis as frozen whole blood, isolated PBMCs, or DNA extracted from either sample type. Only a few counts were recorded for this clone. The specificity of this receptor is unknown. No much larger clonotype is one base removed from it; base qualities were not supplied. This TCR derives from a man between 60 and 75 years old with COVID-19, enrolled during active disease. Sequencing was performed on peripheral blood.

The DNA sequence is given as TGCGCCAGCAGCCAACGGACGACAGGCACATCGGGAAACACCATATATTTT. The encoded protein is CASSQRTTGTSGNTIYF. The chain is made from TRBV4-1 and TRBJ1-3, and the D gene may be TRBD1, 6 bases matching. From its cysteine to its phenylalanine, the CDR3 spans 17 amino acids. This entry keeps only the CDR3 DNA: 51 bases, framed from base 1. The V and J ends are trimmed by 2 bases and 4 bases, leaving 18 bases between them. The germline V gene gives CDR1 as MGHRA and CDR2 as YSYEKL.